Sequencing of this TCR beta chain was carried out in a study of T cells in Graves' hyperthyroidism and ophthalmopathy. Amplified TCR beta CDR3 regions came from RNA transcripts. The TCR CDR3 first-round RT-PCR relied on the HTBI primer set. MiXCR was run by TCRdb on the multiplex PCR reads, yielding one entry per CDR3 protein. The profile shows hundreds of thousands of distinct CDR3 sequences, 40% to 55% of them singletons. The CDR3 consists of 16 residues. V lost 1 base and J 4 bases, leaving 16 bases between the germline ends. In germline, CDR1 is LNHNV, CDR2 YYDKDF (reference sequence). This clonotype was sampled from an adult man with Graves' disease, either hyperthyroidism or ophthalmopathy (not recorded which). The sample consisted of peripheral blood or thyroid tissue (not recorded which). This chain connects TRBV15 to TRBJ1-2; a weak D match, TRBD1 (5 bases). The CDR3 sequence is CATSRAGVGLSYGYTF. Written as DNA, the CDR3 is TGTGCCACCAGCAGAGCAGGCGTGGGGCTCAGCTATGGCTACACCTTC. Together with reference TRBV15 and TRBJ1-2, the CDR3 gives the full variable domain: DAMVIQNPRYQVTQFGKPVTLSCSQTLNHNVMYWYQQKSSQAPKLLFHYYDKDFNNEADTPDNFQSRRPNTSFCFLDIRSPGLGDTAMYLCATSRAGVGLSYGYTFGSGTRLTVV.